Sequencing of this T cell receptor delta chain was carried out in a study of Vδ1+ human thymocytes. Whole-study findings and limits: Thymic TRG and TRD repertoires appeared highly polyclonal, with Gaussian CDR3 length distributions. Despite high sort purity, about a fifth of thymic T cell receptor delta sequences were Vdelta2. Donors shared many TRG clonotypes but few TRD clonotypes.

Sequences come from RNA converted to cDNA by reverse transcription. Pooled V-gene forward primers with one constant-region reverse primer generated the CDR3 amplicons by multiplex PCR. TCRdb applied CATT to the multiplex PCR reads for clone calling. The table records about 75,000 delta-chain clones, around 35% of them present only once. This CDR3 is built from 23 residues. Germline CDR1 reads TSWWSYY; CDR2 reads QGS. This clone was found a few times. The antigen is undetermined. One junction end disagrees with the germline gene, perhaps due to a read error. This sequence joins TRDV1 and TRDJ1, with 10 positions matching TRDD3. What was sequenced was Vdelta1+ gamma-delta thymocytes from the thymus. Indicated subset: FACS-sorted CD3+ TCRalphabeta- TCRVdelta1+ TCRVdelta2- thymocytes. This receptor was identified in a boy under two years old who had congenital heart surgery. CDR3 in amino acids: CALGDILTKVGPDWGIASDKLIF. The CDR3 DNA sequence: TGTGCTCTCGGGGATATCCTCACTAAAGTTGGACCCGACTGGGGGATCGCATCCGATAAACTCATCTTT.